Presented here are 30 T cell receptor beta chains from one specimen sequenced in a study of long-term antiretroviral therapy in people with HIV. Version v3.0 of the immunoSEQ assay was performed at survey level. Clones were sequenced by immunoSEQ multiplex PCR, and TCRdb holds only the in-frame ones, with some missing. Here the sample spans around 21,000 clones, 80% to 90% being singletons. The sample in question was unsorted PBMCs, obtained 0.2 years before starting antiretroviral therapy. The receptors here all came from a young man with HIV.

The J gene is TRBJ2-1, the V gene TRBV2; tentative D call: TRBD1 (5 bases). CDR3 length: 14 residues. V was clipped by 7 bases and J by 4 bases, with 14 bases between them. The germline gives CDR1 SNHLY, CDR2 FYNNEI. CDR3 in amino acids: CASTPQARYNEQFF. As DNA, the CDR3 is TGTGCCAGCACCCCACAGGCACGTTACAATGAGCAGTTCTTC.

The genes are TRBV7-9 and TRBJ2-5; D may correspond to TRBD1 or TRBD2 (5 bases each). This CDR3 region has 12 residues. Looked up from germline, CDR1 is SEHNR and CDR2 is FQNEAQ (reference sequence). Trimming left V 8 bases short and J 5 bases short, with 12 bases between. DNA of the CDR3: TGTGCCAGCGACCGGGACGGGGAGACCCAGTACTTC. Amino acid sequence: CASDRDGETQYF.

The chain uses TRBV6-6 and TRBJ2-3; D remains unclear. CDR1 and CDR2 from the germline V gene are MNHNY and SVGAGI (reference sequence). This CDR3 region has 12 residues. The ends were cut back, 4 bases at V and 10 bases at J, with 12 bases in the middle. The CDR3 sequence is CASSLRVEAQYF. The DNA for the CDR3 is TGTGCCAGCAGTTTACGGGTAGAGGCGCAGTATTTT.

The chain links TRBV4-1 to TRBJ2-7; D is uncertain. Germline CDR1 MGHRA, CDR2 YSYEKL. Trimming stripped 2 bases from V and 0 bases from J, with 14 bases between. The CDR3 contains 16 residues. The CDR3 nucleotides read TGCGCCAGCAGCCAATTCGGGTCCGAGACCTCCTACGAGCAGTACTTC. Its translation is CASSQFGSETSYEQYF.

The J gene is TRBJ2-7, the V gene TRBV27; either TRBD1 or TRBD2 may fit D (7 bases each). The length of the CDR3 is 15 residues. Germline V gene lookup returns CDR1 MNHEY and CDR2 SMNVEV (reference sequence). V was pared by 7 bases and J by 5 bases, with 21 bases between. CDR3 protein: CASIGGGSGLHEQYF. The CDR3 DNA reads TGTGCCAGCATAGGGGGCGGGAGTGGACTCCACGAGCAGTACTTC.

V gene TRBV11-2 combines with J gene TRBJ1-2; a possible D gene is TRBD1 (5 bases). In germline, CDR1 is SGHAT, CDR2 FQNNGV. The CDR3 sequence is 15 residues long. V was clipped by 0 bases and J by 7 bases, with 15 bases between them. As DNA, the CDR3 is TGTGCCAGCAGCTTAGATCGCTTAACTAGGGGTGGCTACACCTTC. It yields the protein CASSLDRLTRGGYTF. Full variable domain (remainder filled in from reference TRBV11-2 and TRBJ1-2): EAGVAQSPRYKIIEKRQSVAFWCNPISGHATLYWYQQILGQGPKLLIQFQNNGVVDDSQLPKDRFSAERLKGVDSTLKIQPAKLEDSAVYLCASSLDRLTRGGYTFGSGTRLTVV.

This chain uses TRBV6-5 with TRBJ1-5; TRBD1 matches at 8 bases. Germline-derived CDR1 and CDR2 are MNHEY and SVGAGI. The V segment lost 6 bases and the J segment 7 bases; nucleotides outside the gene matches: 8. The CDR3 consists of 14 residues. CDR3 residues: CASRMTGAGQPQHF. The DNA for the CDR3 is TGTGCCAGCAGGATGACAGGGGCAGGACAGCCCCAGCATTTT.

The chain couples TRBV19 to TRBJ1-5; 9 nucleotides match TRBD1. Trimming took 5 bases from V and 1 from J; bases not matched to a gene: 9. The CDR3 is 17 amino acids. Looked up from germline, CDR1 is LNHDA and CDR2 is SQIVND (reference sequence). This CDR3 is CASSEDRGVFSNQPQHF. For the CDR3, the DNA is TGTGCCAGTAGTGAGGACAGGGGAGTTTTCAGCAATCAGCCCCAGCATTTT.

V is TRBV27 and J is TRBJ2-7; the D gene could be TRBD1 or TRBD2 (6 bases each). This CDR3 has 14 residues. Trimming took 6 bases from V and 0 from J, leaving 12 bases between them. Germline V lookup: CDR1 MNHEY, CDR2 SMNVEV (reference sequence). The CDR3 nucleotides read TGTGCCAGCAGGCAGGGGAGGAGCTCCTACGAGCAGTACTTC. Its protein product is CASRQGRSSYEQYF.

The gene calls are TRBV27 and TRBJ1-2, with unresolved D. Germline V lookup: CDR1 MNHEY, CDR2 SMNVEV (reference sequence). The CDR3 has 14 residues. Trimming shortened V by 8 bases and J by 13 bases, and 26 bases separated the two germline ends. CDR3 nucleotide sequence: TGTGCCAGCCGTCCTGTAGCGGAGTCGCAGAGGTTCACCTTC. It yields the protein CASRPVAESQRFTF.

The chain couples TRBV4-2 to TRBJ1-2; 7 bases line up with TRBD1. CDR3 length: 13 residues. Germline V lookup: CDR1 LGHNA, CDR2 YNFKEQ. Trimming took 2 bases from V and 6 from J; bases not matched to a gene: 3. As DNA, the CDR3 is TGTGCCAGCAGCCAACTCACAGGGGATGGCTACACCTTC. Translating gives CASSQLTGDGYTF.

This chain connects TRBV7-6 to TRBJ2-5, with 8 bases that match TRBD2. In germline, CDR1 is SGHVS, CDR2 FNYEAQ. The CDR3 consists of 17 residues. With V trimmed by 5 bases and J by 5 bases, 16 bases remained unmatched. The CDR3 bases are TGTGCCAGCAGCGCGACCCCGGGACTAGTCTATCTCGAGACCCAGTACTTC. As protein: CASSATPGLVYLETQYF.

CDR3 DNA sequence: TGCGCCAGCAGCTTGGTTCCTAGCGGACCCTACGAGCAGTACTTC. Translation gives CASSLVPSGPYEQYF. The chain couples TRBV5-1 to TRBJ2-7, with TRBD2 matching 7 bases. V lost 0 bases to trimming and J lost 2 bases; unmatched junction nucleotides: 5. Germline V gene data show CDR1 as SGHRS and CDR2 as YFSETQ. CDR3 length: 15 amino acids.

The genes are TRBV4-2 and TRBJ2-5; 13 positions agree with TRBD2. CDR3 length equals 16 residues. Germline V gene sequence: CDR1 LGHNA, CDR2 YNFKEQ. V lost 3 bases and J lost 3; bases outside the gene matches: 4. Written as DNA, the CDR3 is TGTGCCAGCAGCCATCCCGGGACTAGCGGGGAAGAGACCCAGTACTTC. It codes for CASSHPGTSGEETQYF.

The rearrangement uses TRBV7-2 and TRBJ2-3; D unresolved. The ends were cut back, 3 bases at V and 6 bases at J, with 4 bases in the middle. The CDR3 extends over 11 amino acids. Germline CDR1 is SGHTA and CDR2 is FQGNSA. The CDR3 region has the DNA TGTGCCAGCAGCTTTATCGATACGCAGTATTTT. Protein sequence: CASSFIDTQYF.

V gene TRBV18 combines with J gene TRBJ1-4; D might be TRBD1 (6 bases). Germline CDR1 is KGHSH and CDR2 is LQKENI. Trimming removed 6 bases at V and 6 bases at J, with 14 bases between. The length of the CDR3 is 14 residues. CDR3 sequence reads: CASSRGLQDEKLFF. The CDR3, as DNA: TGTGCCAGCTCGCGGGGGCTTCAGGATGAAAAACTGTTTTTT.

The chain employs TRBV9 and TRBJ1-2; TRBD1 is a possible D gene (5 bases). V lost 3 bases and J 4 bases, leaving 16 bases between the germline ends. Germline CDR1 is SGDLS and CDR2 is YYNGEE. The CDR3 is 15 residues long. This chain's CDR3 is CASSAGPGVGYGYTF. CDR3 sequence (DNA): TGTGCCAGCAGCGCGGGGCCCGGGGTGGGCTATGGCTACACCTTC.

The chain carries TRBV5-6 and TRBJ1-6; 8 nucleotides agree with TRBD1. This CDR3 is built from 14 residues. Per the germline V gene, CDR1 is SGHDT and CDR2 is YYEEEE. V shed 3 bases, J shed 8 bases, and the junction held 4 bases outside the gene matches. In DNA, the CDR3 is TGTGCCAGCAGCTCCCGGGACAGGTATTCACCCCTCCACTTT. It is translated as CASSSRDRYSPLHF.

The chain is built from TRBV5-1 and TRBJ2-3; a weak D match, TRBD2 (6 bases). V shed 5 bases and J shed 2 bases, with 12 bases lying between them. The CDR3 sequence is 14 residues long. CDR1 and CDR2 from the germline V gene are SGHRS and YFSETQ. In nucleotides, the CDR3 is TGCGCCAGCAGTTTTAGCGGAGACACAGATACGCAGTATTTT. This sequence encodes CASSFSGDTDTQYF.

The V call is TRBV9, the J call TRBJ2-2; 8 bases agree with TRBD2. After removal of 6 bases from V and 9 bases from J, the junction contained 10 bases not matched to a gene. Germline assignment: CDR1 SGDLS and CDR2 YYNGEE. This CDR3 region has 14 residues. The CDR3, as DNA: TGTGCCAGCACCATAGGACTAGCAGCCCGGGAGCTGTTTTTT. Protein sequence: CASTIGLAARELFF.

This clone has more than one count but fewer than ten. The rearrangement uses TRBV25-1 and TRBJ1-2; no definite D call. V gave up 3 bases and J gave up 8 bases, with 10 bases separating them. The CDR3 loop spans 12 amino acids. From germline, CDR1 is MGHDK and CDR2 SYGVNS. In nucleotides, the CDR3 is TGTGCCAGCAGTGATATCGGTAAAGGCTACACCTTC. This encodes CASSDIGKGYTF.

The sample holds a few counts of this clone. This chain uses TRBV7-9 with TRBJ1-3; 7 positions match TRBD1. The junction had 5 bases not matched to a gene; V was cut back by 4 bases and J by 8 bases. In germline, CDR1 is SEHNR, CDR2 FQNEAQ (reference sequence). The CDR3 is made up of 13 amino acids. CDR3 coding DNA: TGTGCCAGCAGCTCCTACAGGGGTGACACCATATATTTT. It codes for CASSSYRGDTIYF.

CDR3 nucleotide sequence: TGTGGGGCCTCGGCGGCACCGTCCCGCTATGGCTACACCTTC. This encodes CGASAAPSRYGYTF. The rearrangement joins TRBV27 to TRBJ1-2; D not resolved. In germline, CDR1 is MNHEY, CDR2 SMNVEV (reference sequence). The CDR3 is made up of 14 amino acids.

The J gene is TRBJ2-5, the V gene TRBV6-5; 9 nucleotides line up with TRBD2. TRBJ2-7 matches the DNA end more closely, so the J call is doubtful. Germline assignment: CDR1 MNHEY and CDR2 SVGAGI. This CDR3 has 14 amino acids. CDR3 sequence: CASREGSGRYEQYF. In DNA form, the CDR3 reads TGTGCCAGCAGGGAGGGTAGCGGGAGATACGAGCAGTACTTC.

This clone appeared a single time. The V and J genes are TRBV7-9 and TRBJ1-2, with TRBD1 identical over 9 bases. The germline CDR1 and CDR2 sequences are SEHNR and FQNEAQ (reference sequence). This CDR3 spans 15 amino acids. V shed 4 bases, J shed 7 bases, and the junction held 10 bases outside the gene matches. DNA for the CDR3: TGTGCCAGCAGCTCCACTGGACAGGGGAGCTTTGGCTACACCTTC. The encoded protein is CASSSTGQGSFGYTF.

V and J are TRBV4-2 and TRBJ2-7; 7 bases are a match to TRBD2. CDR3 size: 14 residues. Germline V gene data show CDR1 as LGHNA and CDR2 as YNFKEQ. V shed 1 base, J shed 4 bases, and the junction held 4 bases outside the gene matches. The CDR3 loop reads CASSQAGTTYEQYF. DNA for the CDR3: TGTGCCAGCAGCCAAGCCGGGACTACTTACGAGCAGTACTTC.

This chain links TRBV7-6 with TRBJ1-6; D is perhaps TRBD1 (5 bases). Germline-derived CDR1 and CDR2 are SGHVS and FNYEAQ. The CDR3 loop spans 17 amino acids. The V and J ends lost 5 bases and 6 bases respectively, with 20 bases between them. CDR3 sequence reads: CASSLVTYGGINSPLHF. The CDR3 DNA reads TGTGCCAGCAGCCTCGTCACCTACGGGGGGATTAATTCACCCCTCCACTTT.

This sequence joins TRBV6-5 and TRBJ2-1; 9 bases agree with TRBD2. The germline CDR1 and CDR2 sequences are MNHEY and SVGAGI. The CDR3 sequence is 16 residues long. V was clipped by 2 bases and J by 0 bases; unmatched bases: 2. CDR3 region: CASSYRSGSSYNEQFF. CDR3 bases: TGTGCCAGCAGTTACCGTAGCGGGAGCTCCTACAATGAGCAGTTCTTC.

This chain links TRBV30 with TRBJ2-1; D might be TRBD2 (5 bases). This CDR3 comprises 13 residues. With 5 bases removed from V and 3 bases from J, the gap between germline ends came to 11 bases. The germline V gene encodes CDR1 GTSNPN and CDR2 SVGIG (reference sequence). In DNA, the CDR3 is TGTGCCTGGTCGAGGGCTCACTACAATGAGCAGTTCTTC. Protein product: CAWSRAHYNEQFF. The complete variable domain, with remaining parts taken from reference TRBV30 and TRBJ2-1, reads SQTIHQWPATLVQPVGSPLSLECTVEGTSNPNLYWYRQAAGRGLQLLFYSVGIGQISSEVPQNLSASRPQDRQFILSSKKLLLSDSGFYLCAWSRAHYNEQFFGPGTRLTVL.

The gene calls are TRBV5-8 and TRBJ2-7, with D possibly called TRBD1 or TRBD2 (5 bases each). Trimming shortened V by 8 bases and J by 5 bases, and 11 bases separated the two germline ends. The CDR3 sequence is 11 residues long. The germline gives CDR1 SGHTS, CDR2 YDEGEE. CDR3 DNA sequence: TGTGCCAGTTTGGGGGACGACGAGCAGTACTTC. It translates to CASLGDDEQYF. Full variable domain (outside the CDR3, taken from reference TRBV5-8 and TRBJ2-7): EAGVTQSPTHLIKTRGQQATLRCSPISGHTSVYWYQQALGLGLQFLLWYDEGEERNRGNFPPRFSGRQFPNYSSELNVNALELEDSALYLCASLGDDEQYFGPGTRLTVT.